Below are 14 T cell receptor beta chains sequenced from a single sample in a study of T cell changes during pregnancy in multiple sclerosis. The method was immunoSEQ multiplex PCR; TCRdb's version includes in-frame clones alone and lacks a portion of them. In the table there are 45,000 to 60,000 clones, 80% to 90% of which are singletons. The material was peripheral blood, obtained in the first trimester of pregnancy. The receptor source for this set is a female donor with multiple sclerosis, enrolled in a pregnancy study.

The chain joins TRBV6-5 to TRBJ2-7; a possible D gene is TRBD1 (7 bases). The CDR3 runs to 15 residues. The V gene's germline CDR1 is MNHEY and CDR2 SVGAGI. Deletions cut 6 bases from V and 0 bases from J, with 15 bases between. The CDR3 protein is CASRDRDLSSYEQYF. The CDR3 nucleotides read TGTGCCAGCAGAGACAGGGACTTGAGCTCCTACGAGCAGTACTTC.

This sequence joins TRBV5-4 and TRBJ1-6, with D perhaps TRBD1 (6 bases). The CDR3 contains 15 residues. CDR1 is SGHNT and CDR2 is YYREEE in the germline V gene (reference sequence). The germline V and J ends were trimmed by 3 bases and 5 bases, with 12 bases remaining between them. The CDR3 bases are TGTGCCAGCAGCTGGGCTACAGGGAATAATTCACCCCTCCACTTT. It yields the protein CASSWATGNNSPLHF.

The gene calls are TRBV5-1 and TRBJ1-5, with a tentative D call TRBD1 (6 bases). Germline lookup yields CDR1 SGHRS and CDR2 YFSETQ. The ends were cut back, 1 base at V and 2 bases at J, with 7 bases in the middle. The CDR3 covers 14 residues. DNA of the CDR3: TGCGCCAGCAGCTTGTCAGGGGGCAATCAGCCCCAGCATTTT. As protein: CASSLSGGNQPQHF.

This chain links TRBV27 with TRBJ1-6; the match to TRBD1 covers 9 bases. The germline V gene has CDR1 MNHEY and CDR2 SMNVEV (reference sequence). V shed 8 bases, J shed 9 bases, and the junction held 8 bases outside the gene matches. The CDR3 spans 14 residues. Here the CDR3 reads CASGRDRESSPLHF. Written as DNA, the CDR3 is TGTGCCAGCGGAAGGGACAGGGAATCTTCACCCCTCCACTTT.

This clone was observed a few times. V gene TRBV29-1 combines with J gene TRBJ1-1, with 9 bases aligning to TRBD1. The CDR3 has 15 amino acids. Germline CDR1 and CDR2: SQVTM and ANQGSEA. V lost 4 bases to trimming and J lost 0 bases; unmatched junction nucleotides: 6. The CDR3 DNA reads TGCAGCGTTGCCCCGGGACAGGGAATGAACACTGAAGCTTTCTTT. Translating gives CSVAPGQGMNTEAFF. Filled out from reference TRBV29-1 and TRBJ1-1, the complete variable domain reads SAVISQKPSRDICQRGTSLTIQCQVDSQVTMMFWYRQQPGQSLTLIATANQGSEATYESGFVIDKFPISRPNLTFSTLTVSNMSPEDSSIYLCSVAPGQGMNTEAFFGQGTRLTVV.

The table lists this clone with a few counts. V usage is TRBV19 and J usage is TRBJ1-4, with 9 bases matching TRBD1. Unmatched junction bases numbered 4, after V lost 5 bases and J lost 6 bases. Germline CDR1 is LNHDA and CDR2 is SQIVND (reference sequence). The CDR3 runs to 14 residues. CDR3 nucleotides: TGTGCCAGTAGTTACAGGGGGCGCGATGAAAAACTGTTTTTT. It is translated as CASSYRGRDEKLFF.

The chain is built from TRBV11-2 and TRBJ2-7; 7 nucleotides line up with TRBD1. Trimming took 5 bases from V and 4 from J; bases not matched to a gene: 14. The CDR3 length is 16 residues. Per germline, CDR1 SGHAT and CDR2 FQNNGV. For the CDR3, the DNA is TGTGCCAGCAGCCCACAACAGGGGCTGGGATTTTACGAGCAGTACTTC. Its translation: CASSPQQGLGFYEQYF. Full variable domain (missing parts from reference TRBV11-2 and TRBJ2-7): EAGVAQSPRYKIIEKRQSVAFWCNPISGHATLYWYQQILGQGPKLLIQFQNNGVVDDSQLPKDRFSAERLKGVDSTLKIQPAKLEDSAVYLCASSPQQGLGFYEQYFGPGTRLTVT.

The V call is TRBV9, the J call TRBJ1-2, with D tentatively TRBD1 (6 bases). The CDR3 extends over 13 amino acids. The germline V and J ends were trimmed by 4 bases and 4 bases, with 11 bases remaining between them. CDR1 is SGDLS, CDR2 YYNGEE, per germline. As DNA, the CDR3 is TGTGCCAGCAGCCTTCAGGGGTTCTATGGCTACACCTTC. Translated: CASSLQGFYGYTF. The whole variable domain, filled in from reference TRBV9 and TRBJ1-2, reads DSGVTQTPKHLITATGQRVTLRCSPRSGDLSVYWYQQSLDQGLQFLIQYYNGEERAKGNILERFSAQQFPDLHSELNLSSLELGDSALYFCASSLQGFYGYTFGSGTRLTVV.

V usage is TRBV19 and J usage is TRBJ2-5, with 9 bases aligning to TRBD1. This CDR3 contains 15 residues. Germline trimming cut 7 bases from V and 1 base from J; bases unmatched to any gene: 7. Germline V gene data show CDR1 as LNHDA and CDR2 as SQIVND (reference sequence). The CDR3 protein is CASMRKDRGQETQYF. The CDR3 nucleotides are TGTGCCAGTATGCGGAAGGACAGGGGCCAAGAGACCCAGTACTTC.

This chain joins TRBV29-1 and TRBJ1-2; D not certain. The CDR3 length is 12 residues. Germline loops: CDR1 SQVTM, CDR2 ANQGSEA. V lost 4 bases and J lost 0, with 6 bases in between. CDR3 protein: CSVGHTNYGYTF. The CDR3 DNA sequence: TGCAGCGTTGGACACACTAACTATGGCTACACCTTC.

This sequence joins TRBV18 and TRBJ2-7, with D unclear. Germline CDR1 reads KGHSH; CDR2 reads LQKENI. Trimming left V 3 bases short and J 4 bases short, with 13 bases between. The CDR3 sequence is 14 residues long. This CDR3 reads CASSPAGIRYEQYF. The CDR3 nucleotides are TGTGCCAGCTCACCGGCAGGAATTAGGTACGAGCAGTACTTC.

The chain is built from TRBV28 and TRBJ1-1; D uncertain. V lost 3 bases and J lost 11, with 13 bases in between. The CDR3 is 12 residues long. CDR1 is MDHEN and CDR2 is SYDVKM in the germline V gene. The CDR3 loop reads CASSFTGFWAFF. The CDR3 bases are TGTGCCAGCAGTTTCACGGGGTTCTGGGCTTTCTTT.

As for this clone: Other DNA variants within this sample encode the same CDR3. The CDR3 region has the DNA TGCGCCAGTAGCGCGACGACAGGGGGCATTGTTGAAGCTTTCTTT. This sequence encodes CASSATTGGIVEAFF. This chain uses TRBV5-1 with TRBJ1-1, with TRBD1 matching over 10 bases. This CDR3 contains 15 residues. V was pared by 8 bases and J by 7 bases, with 14 bases of the junction left unmatched. Germline CDR1 and CDR2: SGHRS and YFSETQ.

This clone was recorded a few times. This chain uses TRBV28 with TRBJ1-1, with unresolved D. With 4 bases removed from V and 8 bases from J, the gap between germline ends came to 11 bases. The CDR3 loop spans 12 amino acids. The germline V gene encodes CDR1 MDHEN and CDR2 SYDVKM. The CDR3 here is CASSSQSHEAFF. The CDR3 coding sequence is TGTGCCAGCAGTTCACAGTCTCACGAAGCTTTCTTT.